This T cell receptor beta chain stems from a study of siplizumab effects on memory and regulatory T cells. Broader study findings: With siplizumab, Treg-derived clones averaged roughly 70% of mappable alloreactive CD4+ clones, versus less than 35% in controls.

Assays covered roughly 100,000 TCR templates per sample. Assay: immunoSEQ multiplex PCR; the TCRdb copy retains only in-frame clones and omits some. The top ten clones hold approximately 12% of a sample with approximately 100,000 clones, 80% to 95% of them seen once. Comments on this clone: Antigen: not known.

Sequenced: non-Treg CD4+ T cells sorted from blood. This clonotype originated in a human donor in good health.

The CDR3 spells CASSSTGVGQETQYF. In nucleotides, the CDR3 is TGTGCCAGCAGCTCGACAGGGGTGGGACAAGAGACCCAGTACTTC. The rearrangement joins TRBV7-2 to TRBJ2-5; 8 bases map to TRBD1. In germline, CDR1 is SGHTA, CDR2 FQGNSA. The length of the CDR3 is 15 residues. The J segment lost 2 bases and the V segment lost 4 bases, leaving 6 bases of the junction unmatched.